This TCR beta chain was captured in a study of blood T cell repertoires in COVID-19. In the study overall: PBMCs, B-cell-depleted T cells, or T cells provided the cDNA or gDNA that made up the material.

Original processing notes: Using reference gene primer amplification, nucleated cell counts were estimated. The data were produced by immunoSEQ multiplex PCR, yet TCRdb's version contains in-frame clones alone and is incomplete. V, J and clone size were drawn from that table, and D and trimming were deduced from the DNA. The sample lists about 180,000 clones; roughly 90% were seen once. V was cut by 8 bases and J by 2 bases, with 14 bases left in between. The CDR3 is made up of 13 amino acids. Germline V gene data show CDR1 as SQVTM and CDR2 as ANQGSEA. Which cohort a participant joined came from the clinical history participants gave.

The rearrangement joins TRBV29-1 to TRBJ2-3; D might be TRBD2 (6 bases). This receptor was identified in a human donor with acute COVID-19. The donor label of this sample is uncertain. The material sequenced was PBMCs or T cells enriched from blood (not recorded which). The CDR3 loop is CSTDGTHTDTQYF. The CDR3 nucleotides read TGCAGCACCGACGGGACTCACACAGATACGCAGTATTTT.